The following is a TCR beta chain sequence with its context. This entry is derived from a study of T cells expressing NK-cell markers. TCRdb reprocessed the 5' RACE reads, with one entry per CDR3 protein and no DNA. The specimen's table records about 460,000 distinct CDR3 sequences. The sequence came from a woman aged 45-60 years in good health. Source material: blood T cells: a sorted CD56 or NKG2C T cell subset, CD4+ or CD8+ T cells, or bulk PBMC T cells (not recorded which).

CDR3: CSGERAGEQFF. The chain employs TRBV29-1 and TRBJ2-1; TCRdb picks TRBD1, but there is no DNA to check that call. Germline-derived CDR1 and CDR2 are SQVTM and ANQGSEA. This CDR3 is 11 amino acids long.